A selection of T cell receptor beta chains follows, all from one sample in a study of blood T cell repertoires in COVID-19. Method: immunoSEQ multiplex PCR; TCRdb's copy keeps in-frame clones and lacks some. The table records 410,000 or so clones, about 89% of them present only once. Sequencing was carried out using peripheral blood. The source of these receptors is a woman in her thirties or forties with COVID-19, enrolled during active disease. CDR3s include the opening cysteine and the closing phenylalanine or tryptophan. A D gene is named only where the DNA matches it firmly. Expanded clones are given a class, and other clones once, few, many or no size at all.

J gene: TRBJ1-1
clone size: once
D gene: NA
V gene: TRBV14
CDR3 protein: CASSQAGAGNTEAFF
CDR3 DNA: TGTGCCAGCAGCCAAGCTGGGGCTGGAAACACTGAAGCTTTCTTT

J gene: TRBJ2-5
clone size: NA
D gene: TRBD1
V gene: TRBV2
CDR3 protein: CASSSDRGQETQYF
CDR3 DNA: TGTGCCAGCAGTTCGGACAGGGGGCAAGAGACCCAGTACTTC

J gene: TRBJ2-7
clone size: NA
D gene: TRBD1
V gene: TRBV7-8
CDR3 protein: CASSPGQGGYEQYF
CDR3 DNA: TGTGCCAGCAGCCCCGGACAGGGGGGCTACGAGCAGTACTTC

J gene: TRBJ1-1
clone size: NA
D gene: NA
V gene: TRBV7-2
CDR3 protein: CASRPGTFPAGTEAFF
CDR3 DNA: TGTGCCAGCAGACCCGGGACGTTTCCAGCGGGCACTGAAGCTTTCTTT

J gene: TRBJ2-1
clone size: NA
D gene: NA
V gene: TRBV7-9
CDR3 protein: CASSLAGGTNEQFF
CDR3 DNA: TGTGCCAGCAGCTTAGCGGGAGGAACAAATGAGCAGTTCTTC

J gene: TRBJ2-7
clone size: NA
D gene: TRBD2
V gene: TRBV5-4
CDR3 protein: CASSGYSGSYEQYF
CDR3 DNA: TGTGCCAGCAGCGGATATAGCGGGAGCTACGAGCAGTACTTC

J gene: TRBJ1-3
clone size: NA
D gene: NA
V gene: TRBV7-8
CDR3 protein: CASSLGTSGNTIYF
CDR3 DNA: TGTGCCAGCAGCTTAGGAACTTCAGGAAACACCATATATTTT

J gene: TRBJ1-2
clone size: NA
D gene: TRBD1
V gene: TRBV24-1
CDR3 protein: CATSDSVGEGATYTF
CDR3 DNA: TGTGCCACCAGTGATTCAGTCGGCGAGGGGGCTACCTACACCTTC

J gene: TRBJ2-1
clone size: NA
D gene: NA
V gene: TRBV4-1
CDR3 protein: CASSHPTDSSGYNEQFF
CDR3 DNA: TGCGCCAGCAGCCACCCTACCGACTCCTCCGGATACAATGAGCAGTTCTTC

J gene: TRBJ1-6
clone size: NA
D gene: TRBD1
V gene: TRBV7-8
CDR3 protein: CASTGQGAHNSPLHF
CDR3 DNA: TGTGCCAGCACGGGACAGGGGGCTCACAATTCACCCCTCCACTTT

J gene: TRBJ2-5
clone size: NA
D gene: NA
V gene: TRBV5-1
CDR3 protein: CASSSFTGLETQYF
CDR3 DNA: TGCGCCAGCAGCTCCTTTACAGGGCTGGAGACCCAGTACTTC

J gene: TRBJ1-1
clone size: once
D gene: NA
V gene: TRBV20-1
CDR3 protein: CSASRGNTEAFF
CDR3 DNA: TGCAGTGCTAGTAGGGGAAACACTGAAGCTTTCTTT

J gene: TRBJ2-4
clone size: NA
D gene: TRBD2
V gene: TRBV9
CDR3 protein: CASSGAGGSKNIQYF
CDR3 DNA: TGTGCCAGCAGCGGAGCGGGAGGGTCCAAAAACATTCAGTACTTC

J gene: TRBJ1-3
clone size: NA
D gene: TRBD1
V gene: TRBV9
CDR3 protein: CASSSLGQRELRGNTIYF
CDR3 DNA: TGTGCCAGCAGCTCATTGGGACAGCGAGAACTCCGGGGAAACACCATATATTTT

J gene: TRBJ2-1
clone size: NA
D gene: TRBD2
V gene: TRBV4-3
CDR3 protein: CASSQDTSGRAGEQFF
CDR3 DNA: TGCGCCAGCAGCCAAGATACCAGCGGGAGGGCCGGCGAGCAGTTCTTC

J gene: TRBJ1-1
clone size: NA
D gene: TRBD1
V gene: TRBV6-2/TRBV6-3
CDR3 protein: CASSYLEGTAEAFF
CDR3 DNA: TGTGCCAGCAGTTACCTAGAGGGGACAGCCGAAGCTTTCTTT

J gene: TRBJ2-3
clone size: NA
D gene: NA
V gene: TRBV29-1
CDR3 protein: CSLTGRFTDTQYF
CDR3 DNA: TGCAGCCTCACAGGACGGTTCACAGATACGCAGTATTTT

J gene: TRBJ2-1
clone size: NA
D gene: TRBD2
V gene: TRBV9
CDR3 protein: CASSVALAAGDNEQFF
CDR3 DNA: TGTGCCAGCAGCGTAGCTCTGGCCGCGGGGGACAATGAGCAGTTCTTC

J gene: TRBJ1-2
clone size: NA
D gene: TRBD1
V gene: TRBV6-1
CDR3 protein: CASSEAGTASNYGYTF
CDR3 DNA: TGTGCCAGCAGTGAGGCCGGGACAGCGTCTAACTATGGCTACACCTTC

J gene: TRBJ1-2
clone size: NA
D gene: NA
V gene: TRBV5-1
CDR3 protein: CASSLLQETGYTF
CDR3 DNA: TGCGCCAGCAGCCTGCTCCAAGAGACGGGGTACACCTTC

J gene: TRBJ1-2
clone size: NA
D gene: NA
V gene: TRBV12-3/TRBV12-4
CDR3 protein: CASSLSQGRGYTF
CDR3 DNA: TGTGCCAGCAGTTTAAGCCAGGGGCGGGGCTACACCTTC

J gene: TRBJ1-1
clone size: NA
D gene: NA
V gene: TRBV7-3
CDR3 protein: CASSPGQWARGAFF
CDR3 DNA: TGTGCCAGCAGCCCTGGACAGTGGGCGAGGGGAGCTTTCTTT

J gene: TRBJ2-1
clone size: NA
D gene: TRBD2
V gene: TRBV29-1
CDR3 protein: CSAGLAEDEQFF
CDR3 DNA: TGCAGCGCCGGACTAGCCGAGGATGAGCAGTTCTTC

J gene: TRBJ1-1
clone size: NA
D gene: TRBD1
V gene: TRBV28
CDR3 protein: CASSPFTGGVMNTEAFF
CDR3 DNA: TGTGCCAGCAGTCCTTTTACAGGGGGCGTTATGAACACTGAAGCTTTCTTT

J gene: TRBJ1-1
clone size: NA
D gene: NA
V gene: TRBV20-1
CDR3 protein: CSASPPVNTEAFF
CDR3 DNA: TGCAGTGCTAGTCCCCCGGTGAACACTGAAGCTTTCTTT

J gene: TRBJ1-4
clone size: many
D gene: TRBD1
V gene: TRBV2
CDR3 protein: CASSEGQGGEKLFF
CDR3 DNA: TGTGCCAGCAGTGAGGGACAGGGAGGCGAAAAACTGTTTTTT

J gene: TRBJ1-5
clone size: NA
D gene: NA
V gene: TRBV30
CDR3 protein: CAASGGFNQPQHF
CDR3 DNA: TGTGCCGCGAGCGGGGGCTTCAATCAGCCCCAGCATTTT

J gene: TRBJ1-2
clone size: NA
D gene: NA
V gene: TRBV9
CDR3 protein: CASSAGQAVNYGYTF
CDR3 DNA: TGTGCCAGCAGTGCGGGGCAGGCTGTGAACTATGGCTACACCTTC

J gene: TRBJ2-1
clone size: NA
D gene: TRBD1
V gene: TRBV28
CDR3 protein: CASRSPGQGAHEQFF
CDR3 DNA: TGTGCCAGCCGAAGCCCCGGGCAGGGGGCTCATGAGCAGTTCTTC

J gene: TRBJ1-3
clone size: NA
D gene: NA
V gene: TRBV9
CDR3 protein: CASSNRDTVLGPGNTIYF
CDR3 DNA: TGTGCCAGCAGCAACCGGGACACGGTTCTTGGACCTGGAAACACCATATATTTT

J gene: TRBJ1-2
clone size: NA
D gene: TRBD1
V gene: TRBV24-1
CDR3 protein: CATSDTRQGEASGYTF
CDR3 DNA: TGTGCCACCAGTGATACGCGACAGGGAGAGGCCTCTGGCTACACCTTC

J gene: TRBJ1-2
clone size: few
D gene: NA
V gene: TRBV2
CDR3 protein: CATDGYTF
CDR3 DNA: TGTGCCACAGATGGCTACACCTTC

J gene: TRBJ1-2
clone size: NA
D gene: NA
V gene: TRBV28
CDR3 protein: CASSLARNMNYGYTF
CDR3 DNA: TGTGCCAGCAGTTTGGCCCGAAACATGAACTATGGCTACACCTTC

J gene: TRBJ1-4
clone size: NA
D gene: TRBD1
V gene: TRBV28
CDR3 protein: CASSSLMGQGAGEKLFF
CDR3 DNA: TGTGCCAGCAGTTCCTTAATGGGACAGGGGGCAGGTGAAAAACTGTTTTTT

J gene: TRBJ2-1
clone size: NA
D gene: TRBD2
V gene: TRBV28
CDR3 protein: CASSFAGESYNEQFF
CDR3 DNA: TGTGCCAGCAGTTTTGCGGGAGAATCCTACAATGAGCAGTTCTTC

J gene: TRBJ2-1
clone size: NA
D gene: TRBD2
V gene: TRBV5-6
CDR3 protein: CASTPGLADNNEQFF
CDR3 DNA: TGTGCCAGCACCCCCGGACTAGCCGATAACAATGAGCAGTTCTTC

J gene: TRBJ2-1
clone size: once
D gene: NA
V gene: TRBV27
CDR3 protein: CASSLIGSPSYNEQFF
CDR3 DNA: TGTGCCAGCAGTTTAATCGGTTCACCCTCCTACAATGAGCAGTTCTTC

J gene: TRBJ2-7
clone size: NA
D gene: TRBD2
V gene: TRBV6-5
CDR3 protein: CASSYRLAGGGEQYF
CDR3 DNA: TGTGCCAGCAGTTACAGGCTAGCGGGCGGGGGGGAGCAGTACTTC

J gene: TRBJ2-3
clone size: NA
D gene: NA
V gene: TRBV7-2
CDR3 protein: CASSFVAGTSTDTQYF
CDR3 DNA: TGTGCCAGCAGCTTTGTCGCGGGGACTAGCACAGATACGCAGTATTTT

J gene: TRBJ1-1
clone size: NA
D gene: TRBD1
V gene: TRBV12-3/TRBV12-4
CDR3 protein: CACSRGFYTEAFF
CDR3 DNA: TGTGCCTGCAGCAGGGGGTTTTACACTGAAGCTTTCTTT

J gene: TRBJ1-1
clone size: NA
D gene: TRBD1
V gene: TRBV7-2
CDR3 protein: CASSARGRGEAFF
CDR3 DNA: TGTGCCAGCAGCGCCAGGGGGCGCGGTGAAGCTTTCTTT

J gene: TRBJ2-7
clone size: NA
D gene: TRBD1
V gene: TRBV5-8
CDR3 protein: CASSWDRGRSEQYF
CDR3 DNA: TGTGCCAGCAGCTGGGACAGGGGGCGCTCCGAGCAGTACTTC

J gene: TRBJ1-5
clone size: NA
D gene: TRBD1
V gene: TRBV27
CDR3 protein: CASSSRRGQGINQPQHF
CDR3 DNA: TGTGCCAGCAGTTCCCGGCGGGGACAGGGTATCAATCAGCCCCAGCATTTT

J gene: TRBJ1-2
clone size: NA
D gene: NA
V gene: TRBV6-6
CDR3 protein: CASRPTKGGYTF
CDR3 DNA: TGTGCCAGCAGGCCGACTAAGGGTGGCTACACCTTC

J gene: TRBJ1-5
clone size: NA
D gene: TRBD1
V gene: TRBV19
CDR3 protein: CASHQGTGASNQPQHF
CDR3 DNA: TGTGCCAGTCACCAGGGGACAGGGGCTAGCAATCAGCCCCAGCATTTT

J gene: TRBJ1-2
clone size: once
D gene: NA
V gene: TRBV29-1
CDR3 protein: CSVDPGEGYTF
CDR3 DNA: TGCAGCGTTGACCCCGGGGAAGGCTACACCTTC

J gene: TRBJ2-7
clone size: NA
D gene: NA
V gene: TRBV27
CDR3 protein: CASSRQVSGQFYHEQYF
CDR3 DNA: TGTGCCAGCAGTAGGCAAGTGTCGGGACAATTCTACCACGAGCAGTACTTC

J gene: TRBJ2-7
clone size: NA
D gene: NA
V gene: TRBV18
CDR3 protein: CASSPQTQGGYEQYF
CDR3 DNA: TGTGCCAGCTCACCACAAACGCAGGGGGGATACGAGCAGTACTTC

J gene: TRBJ1-1
clone size: NA
D gene: NA
V gene: TRBV30
CDR3 protein: CAWGPSNTEAFF
CDR3 DNA: TGTGCCTGGGGCCCATCGAACACTGAAGCTTTCTTT

J gene: TRBJ1-1
clone size: NA
D gene: TRBD1
V gene: TRBV5-1
CDR3 protein: CASSLDRMNTEAFF
CDR3 DNA: TGCGCCAGCAGTTTGGACAGGATGAACACTGAAGCTTTCTTT

J gene: TRBJ1-5
clone size: NA
D gene: NA
V gene: TRBV9
CDR3 protein: CASSVGTANQPQHF
CDR3 DNA: TGTGCCAGCAGCGTAGGTACAGCCAATCAGCCCCAGCATTTT